Listed here are 25 T cell receptor beta chains from one sample, sequenced in a study of CD8 T cells in ankylosing spondylitis. TCRdb reprocessed the 5' RACE reads with MiXCR, giving one entry per CDR3 protein. Of about 140,000 distinct CDR3 sequences listed, roughly 8% are singletons. Sequencing used synovial fluid, either unsorted or a sorted T cell fraction (not recorded which). These receptors were collected from a male donor with ankylosing spondylitis.

This clonotype was recorded at least ten times. The CDR3 DNA sequence: TGCGCCAGCAGCTTGGAACAGTTCGGTGGACTGTTTTTT. Translated, it gives CASSLEQFGGLFF. The V and J genes are TRBV5-1 and TRBJ1-4, with D hard to call. This CDR3 is 13 amino acids long. The V and J ends lost 0 bases and 13 bases respectively, with 13 bases between them. Germline-derived CDR1 and CDR2 are SGHRS and YFSETQ.

The genes are TRBV4-1 and TRBJ2-7; 11 bases agree with TRBD1. Germline V CDR1 and CDR2: MGHRA, YSYEKL. This CDR3 is built from 16 residues. V lost 2 bases, J lost 2 bases, and 5 bases stayed unmatched. The CDR3 sequence: CASSQTPGQGAYEQYF. The DNA of the CDR3 is TGCGCCAGCAGCCAAACACCGGGACAGGGGGCCTACGAGCAGTACTTC.

Ten or more counts support this clonotype. The chain couples TRBV18 to TRBJ2-1, with D possibly TRBD1 on 5 matching bases. Germline V gene lookup returns CDR1 KGHSH and CDR2 LQKENI. This CDR3 region has 16 residues. With 0 bases removed from V and 1 base from J, the gap between germline ends came to 10 bases. The CDR3 here is CASSPPSRASYNEQFF. DNA of the CDR3: TGTGCCAGCTCACCACCGAGCAGGGCTTCCTACAATGAGCAGTTCTTC.

The chain joins TRBV5-1 to TRBJ1-2; unclear D gene. This CDR3 comprises 14 residues. Germline assignment: CDR1 SGHRS and CDR2 YFSETQ. V was clipped by 0 bases and J by 10 bases, with 16 bases between them. CDR3 bases: TGCGCCAGCAGCTTGGTTGAAGAGGGATCGTACTACACCTTC. Encoded protein: CASSLVEEGSYYTF.

The sample holds many counts of this clonotype. The rearrangement joins TRBV7-8 to TRBJ1-2, with a tentative D call TRBD1 (5 bases). V dropped 3 bases and J dropped 4 bases, with 15 bases sitting between them. CDR3 size: 15 residues. In germline, CDR1 is SGHVS, CDR2 FQNEAQ. CDR3 DNA: TGTGCCAGCAGCTTCGGCCTTGGGACGACCTATGGCTACACCTTC. Translation gives CASSFGLGTTYGYTF.

There are many counts of this clonotype. The V call is TRBV5-1, the J call TRBJ1-1; TRBD1 agrees at 9 bases. Germline trimming cut 4 bases from V and 7 bases from J; bases unmatched to any gene: 8. This CDR3 spans 14 amino acids. Germline loops: CDR1 SGHRS, CDR2 YFSETQ. The CDR3 is CASSAQGARDEAFF. DNA of the CDR3: TGCGCCAGCAGCGCACAGGGGGCGCGGGATGAAGCTTTCTTT.

The rearrangement uses TRBV20-1 and TRBJ2-1; possibly TRBD2 for D (6 bases). Germline assignment: CDR1 DFQATT and CDR2 SNEGSKA (reference sequence). CDR3 size: 14 residues. Trimming stripped 5 bases from V and 6 bases from J, with 17 bases between. The CDR3 DNA follows: TGCAGTGCTGGGACCCGGACTACCATCAATGAGCAGTTCTTC. Translation gives CSAGTRTTINEQFF.

Many counts were recorded for this clonotype. V gene TRBV10-3 combines with J gene TRBJ1-2; perhaps TRBD1 as D (5 bases). Trimming pared 6 bases from V and 2 bases from J, leaving 13 bases between. The CDR3 extends over 14 amino acids. Per the germline V gene, CDR1 is ENHRY and CDR2 is SYGVKD. CDR3 region: CAIRIPTDNYGYTF. DNA of the CDR3: TGTGCCATCAGGATACCGACAGACAACTATGGCTACACCTTC.

This clonotype was counted ten times or more. V is TRBV15 and J is TRBJ2-7; 8 nucleotides align to TRBD1. Trimming removed 5 bases from V and 6 bases from J; junction bases left unmatched: 9. This CDR3 region has 14 residues. CDR1 and CDR2 from the germline V gene are LNHNV and YYDKDF (reference sequence). The CDR3 loop reads CATSFRTGSGEQYF. The CDR3 nucleotides read TGTGCCACCAGCTTCAGGACAGGGAGCGGCGAGCAGTACTTC.

This clonotype came up many times. The CDR3 DNA reads as TGTGCCAGCAGCTTAGTTTTGGGATCCGATCAGCCCCAGCATTTT. Translating it yields CASSLVLGSDQPQHF. The chain carries TRBV7-2 and TRBJ1-5; D gene uncertain. Germline CDR1 is SGHTA and CDR2 is FQGNSA. Trimming pared 1 base from V and 5 bases from J, leaving 12 bases between. The CDR3 is made up of 15 amino acids.

This clonotype appeared many times. The chain employs TRBV20-1 and TRBJ2-7; TRBD2 might be the D (5 bases). CDR1 is DFQATT, CDR2 SNEGSKA, per germline (reference sequence). Trimming stripped 0 bases from V and 5 bases from J, with 14 bases between. This CDR3 region has 14 residues. In nucleotides, the CDR3 is TGCAGTGCTAGAGAGGGCTTCGGGGTTAACGAGCAGTACTTC. Its protein product is CSAREGFGVNEQYF.

This clonotype was seen only a few times. This rearrangement joins TRBV6-1 to TRBJ1-2; D might be TRBD1 (6 bases). V was trimmed by 6 bases and J by 6 bases, leaving 14 bases between them. Looked up from germline, CDR1 is MNHNS and CDR2 is SASEGT. The CDR3 totals 13 residues. The CDR3 nucleotides are TGTGCCAGCAGCCCCGGACAGCATAATGGCTACACCTTC. Protein product: CASSPGQHNGYTF.

CDR3 protein: CASSLAGQGVLPLHF. CDR3 bases: TGTGCCAGCAGCTTGGCCGGACAGGGGGTTCTACCCCTCCACTTT. The J gene is TRBJ1-6, the V gene TRBV11-2; 10 nucleotides match TRBD1. After removal of 3 bases from V and 12 bases from J, the junction contained 8 bases not matched to a gene. The CDR3 has 15 amino acids. Germline V lookup: CDR1 SGHAT, CDR2 FQNNGV.

Within the sample, this clonotype is medium-sized. The chain couples TRBV20-1 to TRBJ1-2; 7 positions agree with TRBD1. This CDR3 spans 11 amino acids. With V trimmed by 6 bases and J by 5 bases, 3 bases remained unmatched. CDR1 and CDR2 (germline): DFQATT, SNEGSKA (reference sequence). CDR3 residues: CSAYRGYGYTF. Here the CDR3 DNA reads TGCAGTGCATACAGGGGTTATGGCTACACCTTC.

The sample holds many counts of this clonotype. The chain employs TRBV5-1 and TRBJ2-7, with D possibly being TRBD2 (6 bases). The V and J ends lost 3 bases and 2 bases respectively, with 12 bases between them. Germline V gene sequence: CDR1 SGHRS, CDR2 YFSETQ. The CDR3 is 14 amino acids. The CDR3 loop is CASSYGTLTYEQYF. CDR3 DNA: TGCGCCAGCAGCTACGGGACTTTAACCTACGAGCAGTACTTC. Using reference TRBV5-1 and TRBJ2-7 for the parts outside the CDR3, the full variable domain is KAGVTQTPRYLIKTRGQQVTLSCSPISGHRSVSWYQQTPGQGLQFLFEYFSETQRNKGNFPGRFSGRQFSNSRSEMNVSTLELGDSALYLCASSYGTLTYEQYFGPGTRLTVT.

This clonotype was observed many times. The J gene is TRBJ2-7, the V gene TRBV4-1; possibly TRBD2 for D (6 bases). The length of the CDR3 is 14 residues. Trimming removed 4 bases from V and 2 bases from J, with 12 bases in between. CDR1 and CDR2 from the germline V gene are MGHRA and YSYEKL. In nucleotides, the CDR3 is TGCGCCAGCAGCCTCGGGGGAAGCGCCTACGAGCAGTACTTC. It codes for CASSLGGSAYEQYF.

Many counts were recorded for this clonotype. The V and J genes are TRBV7-3 and TRBJ2-5; 7 bases agree with TRBD1. The germline V gene encodes CDR1 SGHTA and CDR2 FQGTGA. The CDR3 runs to 15 residues. V was pared by 2 bases and J by 1 base, with 4 bases of the junction left unmatched. For the CDR3, the DNA is TGTGCCAGCAGCTTAGGGACAGCGGTCCAAGAGACCCAGTACTTC. Translated, it gives CASSLGTAVQETQYF.

V gene TRBV27 combines with J gene TRBJ2-2, with a possible D match to TRBD1 (5 bases). CDR1 and CDR2 from the germline V gene are MNHEY and SMNVEV (reference sequence). This CDR3 comprises 15 residues. V was cut by 10 bases and J by 7 bases, with 22 bases left in between. This CDR3 reads CATTYLGASGGELFF. For the CDR3, the DNA is TGTGCCACCACCTATCTAGGGGCTAGTGGCGGGGAGCTGTTTTTT.

The J gene is TRBJ2-7, the V gene TRBV7-2; D is ambiguous. V lost 2 bases, J lost 2 bases, and 4 bases lay in between. Germline V gives CDR1 SGHTA, CDR2 FQGNSA. The CDR3 contains 12 residues. The CDR3 region has the DNA TGTGCCAGCAGCTTACATGCCTACGAGCAGTACTTC. Amino acid sequence: CASSLHAYEQYF.

This clonotype was counted a few times. The gene calls are TRBV2 and TRBJ2-7; 7 bases are shared with TRBD2. The CDR3 extends over 12 amino acids. CDR1 and CDR2 (germline): SNHLY, FYNNEI. V lost 2 bases and J lost 7; bases outside the gene matches: 2. CDR3 in DNA: TGTGCCAGCAGTGAATGGGAGGGAGAGCAGTACTTC. Amino acids: CASSEWEGEQYF.

In its sample, this clonotype was seen a few times. The rearrangement uses TRBV6-5 and TRBJ2-2; D unclear. The CDR3 consists of 14 residues. CDR1 is MNHEY and CDR2 is SVGAGI in the germline V gene. V was pared by 5 bases and J by 3 bases, with 10 bases between. This CDR3 reads CASSVLGDTGELFF. The CDR3 DNA sequence: TGTGCCAGCAGTGTACTGGGTGACACCGGGGAGCTGTTTTTT.

This clonotype was detected many times. The rearrangement links TRBV9 to TRBJ2-7; D ambiguous. V lost 0 bases and J 3 bases, leaving 13 bases between the germline ends. This CDR3 comprises 15 residues. Germline V gives CDR1 SGDLS, CDR2 YYNGEE. Here the CDR3 DNA reads TGTGCCAGCAGCGTAGGTGCGGCACCCGGCTACGAGCAGTACTTC. Translating gives CASSVGAAPGYEQYF.

The V call is TRBV5-5, the J call TRBJ2-5; D may be TRBD1 or TRBD2 (6 bases each). The V gene lost 4 bases and the J gene lost 4 bases, with 14 bases spanning the gap. Germline CDR1 SGHKS, CDR2 YYEKEE (reference sequence). This CDR3 is built from 14 residues. The CDR3 spells CASSPGAPRETQYF. In nucleotides, the CDR3 is TGTGCCAGCAGCCCGGGGGCCCCGAGAGAGACCCAGTACTTC. Full variable domain (missing parts from reference TRBV5-5 and TRBJ2-5): DAGVTQSPTHLIKTRGQQVTLRCSPISGHKSVSWYQQVLGQGPQFIFQYYEKEERGRGNFPDRFSARQFPNYSSELNVNALLLGDSALYLCASSPGAPRETQYFGPGTRLLVL.

This clonotype was picked up many times. The rearrangement uses TRBV20-1 and TRBJ2-2; D unresolved. V dropped 4 bases and J dropped 0 bases, with 6 bases sitting between them. This CDR3 comprises 13 residues. The germline gives CDR1 DFQATT, CDR2 SNEGSKA (reference sequence). Here the CDR3 DNA reads TGCAGTGCTACAAATACGAACACCGGGGAGCTGTTTTTT. Protein sequence: CSATNTNTGELFF.

This clonotype was counted many times. The rearrangement joins TRBV29-1 to TRBJ2-7, with 9 nucleotides matching TRBD1. The germline V gene encodes CDR1 SQVTM and CDR2 ANQGSEA. J lost 5 bases, V lost 7 bases, and 6 bases had no gene match. This CDR3 spans 12 amino acids. The CDR3 protein is CSAGTGWDEQYF. For the CDR3, the DNA is TGCAGCGCTGGGACAGGGTGGGACGAGCAGTACTTC.